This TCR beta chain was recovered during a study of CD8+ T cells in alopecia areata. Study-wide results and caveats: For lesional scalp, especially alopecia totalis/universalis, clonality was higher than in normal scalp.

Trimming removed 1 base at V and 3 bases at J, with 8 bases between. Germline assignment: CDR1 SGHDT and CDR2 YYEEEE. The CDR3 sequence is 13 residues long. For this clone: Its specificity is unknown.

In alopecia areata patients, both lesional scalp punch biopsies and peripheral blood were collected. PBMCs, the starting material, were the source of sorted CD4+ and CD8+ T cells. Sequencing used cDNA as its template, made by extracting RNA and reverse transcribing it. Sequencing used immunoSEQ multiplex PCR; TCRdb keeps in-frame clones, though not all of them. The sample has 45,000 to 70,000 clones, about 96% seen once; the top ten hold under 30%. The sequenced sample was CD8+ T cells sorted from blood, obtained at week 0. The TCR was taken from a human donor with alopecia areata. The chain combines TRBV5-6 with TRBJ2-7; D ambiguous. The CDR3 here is CASSLSRFYEQYF. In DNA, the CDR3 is TGTGCCAGCAGCTTGTCGCGGTTCTACGAGCAGTACTTC.